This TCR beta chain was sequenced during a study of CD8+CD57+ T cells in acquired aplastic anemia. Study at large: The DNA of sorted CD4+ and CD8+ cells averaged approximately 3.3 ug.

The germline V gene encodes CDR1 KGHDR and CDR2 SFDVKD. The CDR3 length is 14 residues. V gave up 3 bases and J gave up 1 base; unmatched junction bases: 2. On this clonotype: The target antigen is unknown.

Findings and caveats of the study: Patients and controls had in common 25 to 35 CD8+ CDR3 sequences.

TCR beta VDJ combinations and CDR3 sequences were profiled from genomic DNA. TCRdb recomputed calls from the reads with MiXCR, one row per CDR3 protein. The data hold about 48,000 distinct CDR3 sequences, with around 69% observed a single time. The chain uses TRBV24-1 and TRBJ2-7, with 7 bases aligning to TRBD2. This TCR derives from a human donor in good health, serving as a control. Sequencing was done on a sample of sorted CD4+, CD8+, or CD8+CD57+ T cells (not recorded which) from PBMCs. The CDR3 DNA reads TGTGCCACCAGTGATAGCGGGGCGTCCTACGAGCAGTACTTC. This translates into CATSDSGASYEQYF.